A selection of T cell receptor beta chains follows, all from one sample in a study of blood T cell repertoires in COVID-19. Some clones are missing from TCRdb's copy, which holds only in-frame ones; the method was immunoSEQ multiplex PCR. The table lists more than 110,000 clones, around 80% of them singletons, with approximately 6% in the top ten. The sample was PBMCs or T cells enriched from blood (not recorded which). Receptors originate from a woman aged 50 to 60 who had recovered from COVID-19. Both conserved end residues are part of each CDR3. Each record gives: V gene, J gene, clone size, D gene, CDR3 DNA, CDR3 protein. The D gene is left open where the match is weak. Size is omitted from some rows. Given values are once, few, many or a class for expanded clones.

>TRBV11-1|TRBJ1-1|once|TRBD1
TGTGCCAGCAGCCCAGGGGGGTACGGCAACACTGAAGCTTTCTTT
CASSPGGYGNTEAFF
>TRBV5-1|TRBJ2-7|-|-
TGCGCCAGCAGCTTCGGGACTGCCCAAGGCGACGAGCAGTACTTC
CASSFGTAQGDEQYF
>TRBV14|TRBJ1-6|-|-
TGTGCCAGCAGCCAAGATATGGCGGATAATTCACCCCTCCACTTT
CASSQDMADNSPLHF
>TRBV5-4|TRBJ2-5|-|-
TGTGCCAGCAGCCGAGCGGGCCCACAAGAGACCCAGTACTTC
CASSRAGPQETQYF
>TRBV27|TRBJ2-3|-|-
TGTGCCAGCAGTTTAGTTTCCAGCGCTACAGATACGCAGTATTTT
CASSLVSSATDTQYF
>TRBV5-1|TRBJ1-2|-|-
TGCGCCAGCAGCTATACGAGTAACTATGGCTACACCTTC
CASSYTSNYGYTF
>TRBV12-5|TRBJ2-1|-|TRBD2
TGTGCTAGTGGTTCAACACCTAGCGGGGGAGACAATGAGCAGTTCTTC
CASGSTPSGGDNEQFF
>TRBV14|TRBJ2-2|-|-
TGTGCCAGCAGCCGGTACACAGGGTCGGCCGGGGAGCTGTTTTTT
CASSRYTGSAGELFF
>TRBV5-1|TRBJ1-1|-|-
TGCGCCAGCAGCAACCCACAGGCTGCTGAAGCTTTCTTT
CASSNPQAAEAFF
>TRBV2|TRBJ2-2|few|-
TGTGCCAGCAGTGCCTTACTTGCGAACACCGGGGAGCTGTTTTTT
CASSALLANTGELFF
>TRBV7-9|TRBJ2-2|-|TRBD1
TGTGCCAGCAGCTTACAGGGGGACGGGGAGCTGTTTTTT
CASSLQGDGELFF
>TRBV3-1/TRBV3-2|TRBJ2-5|once|TRBD2
TGTGCCAGCAGCGGGACTAGCGGGGGGGCTCCAGAGACCCAGTACTTC
CASSGTSGGAPETQYF
>TRBV7-2|TRBJ2-4|-|-
TGTGCCAGCAGCTTAGAGGCAATTTCGACAGCGCGCAAAAACATTCAGTACTTC
CASSLEAISTARKNIQYF
>TRBV4-2|TRBJ1-2|-|-
TGTGCCAGCAGCCAAGACGGTACTCCAGGGTCTTATGGCTACACCTTC
CASSQDGTPGSYGYTF
>TRBV4-1|TRBJ2-2|-|TRBD1
TGCGCCAGCAGCCAGCTAAACAGGGGTCGGAACACCGGGGAGCTGTTTTTT
CASSQLNRGRNTGELFF
>TRBV18|TRBJ1-6|-|TRBD1
TGTGCCAGCTCACCAAAGGGACAGGGGGGCTTTAGCTCCTATAATTCACCCCTCCACTTT
CASSPKGQGGFSSYNSPLHF
>TRBV5-1|TRBJ2-6|-|TRBD1
TGCGCCAGCAGCCCGACAGGGGGCGCATCTGGGGCCAACGTCCTGACTTTC
CASSPTGGASGANVLTF
>TRBV28|TRBJ2-1|-|TRBD1
TGTGCCAGTACCGGGACAGGGATCTACAATGAGCAGTTCTTC
CASTGTGIYNEQFF
>TRBV2|TRBJ1-5|-|TRBD1
TGTGCCAGCAACCTGGACAGGGCGGATCAGCCCCAGCATTTT
CASNLDRADQPQHF
>TRBV7-4|TRBJ1-5|-|-
TGTGCCAGCAGCTTAGACGGTTATAGCAATCAGCCCCAGCATTTT
CASSLDGYSNQPQHF
>TRBV5-5|TRBJ1-6|once|-
TGTGCCAGCAGCGCCGGACACGCGAGCTCCTATAATTCACCCCTCCACTTT
CASSAGHASSYNSPLHF
>TRBV10-3|TRBJ2-1|-|-
TGTGCCATCTGTAGAGAGCCACACAATGAGCAGTTCTTC
CAICREPHNEQFF
>TRBV2|TRBJ2-4|-|TRBD2
TGTGCCAGCGGACTCTTAGCGGGGCGGGGCATTCAGTACTTC
CASGLLAGRGIQYF